This TCR beta chain was obtained from a study of Ad26.COV2.S vaccination and SARS-CoV-2 variants (dated by TCRdb to about 2021). In terms of the full investigation: Vaccine-arm donors came from COV1001, a multicentre, randomized, double-blind, placebo-controlled phase I-IIa trial of Ad26.COV2.S in healthy adults. Ad26.COV2.S was administered intramuscularly at a dose of 5x10^10 or 1x10^11 viral particles, either as one shot or as two shots given 56 days apart. Investigators remained blinded to trial group allocation during experiments and outcome assessment. Trial participants were randomized into five groups of five, in which low-dose or high-dose Ad26.COV2.S was given once or twice, or placebo was given on both occasions. A total of approximately 30 samples were included in the TCR-sequenced set, comprising around 20 Ad26.COV2.S vaccine recipients, 5 placebo recipients and 8 SARS-CoV-2 convalescent individuals. The specificity and breadth of SARS-CoV-2-reactive T cell receptors after Ad26.COV2.S vaccination were assessed by TCRbeta repertoire sequencing. Results the study describes overall, beyond this receptor: The study lacked the statistical power to compare responses across vaccine doses or regimens. Substantial breadth of spike-specific CD8+ and CD4+ T cell responses was reported after vaccination. According to the authors, total T cell responses may have been underestimated by the TCR breadth and depth analyses. Vaccine and placebo recipients had similar non-spike TCR breadth, a finding consistent with the vaccine containing only spike. Higher spike-specific TCR breadth was observed in Ad26.COV2.S recipients than in placebo recipients (P = 0.0014).

Read against the paper, the sample's treatment or condition label means: about 20 received Ad26.COV2.S at low or high dose, single or two shots; several received placebo; per-sample allocation not given. Repertoires of vaccine and placebo recipients were sequenced from samples collected on day 63 after the first injection. Cohort 1b enrolled 25 to 30 adults aged 18-55 years at a single site in Boston, USA, between 29 July and 7 August 2020. Ad26.COV2.S consisted of a replication-incompetent adenovirus type 26 vector by which a prefusion-stabilized SARS-CoV-2 spike protein from the original Wuhan strain was expressed. The sample holds a few counts of this clone. Its antigen is still unknown. Base qualities were left out, and no much larger clone turns up one base away. TCRbeta CDR3 regions were sequenced with the immunoSEQ Assay. After extraction, genomic DNA underwent amplification by bias-controlled multiplex PCR, followed by high-throughput sequencing. In the authors' own workflow: To quantify the absolute abundance of each unique TCRbeta CDR3 region, sequences were collapsed and filtered. T cell fraction was estimated by normalizing TCRbeta template counts to usable DNA, with usable DNA measured through amplification of reference genes found in all nucleated cells. Repertoire TCRs were annotated as SARS-CoV-2-specific by exact matching of V gene, CDR3 amino acid sequence and J gene to a known reactive TCR set. The reference SARS-CoV-2 TCR set was obtained from MIRA and was filtered for enrichment in COVID-19-positive ImmuneCODE repertoires, whereby public or cross-reactive TCRs were removed. Based on the MIRA antigens, annotated TCRs were further analysed at the level of specific ORF or position within ORF. Breadth was defined as annotated unique rearrangements over total unique productive rearrangements; depth was the summed frequency of those rearrangements. TCR breadth was compared between groups using two-sided Wilcoxon rank-sum tests. Entries here come from immuneACCESS through TCRdb and include only in-frame sequences with V and J called. Some clones fail to appear in such tables; in the studies checked, an unresolved V gene covers under half of the shortfall, and the cause of the remainder is unknown. V, J and clone size derive from that table, while D and trimming were established from the DNA sequence. In all, the sample holds about 350,000 clones, and around 89% of those were seen once. The top ten constitute roughly 5% of the sample.

The germline V gene (reference sequence) provides CDR1 GTSNPN and CDR2 SVGIG. From V the trimming removes 5 bases and from J it removes 5 bases, while the gene matches leave 3 bases of the junction unaccounted for. The CDR3, from cysteine to phenylalanine, totals 13 residues. Kept here is only the CDR3 DNA, which spans 39 bases and is read in frame from base 1. This sequence uses TRBV30 and TRBJ1-1, with 12 bases in between that match TRBD1. The sequence was obtained from a person aged 18-60 years who received the Ad26.COV2.S COVID-19 vaccine or a placebo. Sequencing used peripheral blood, obtained in a trial of Ad26.COV2.S vaccine versus placebo. In nucleotides, the sequence is TGTGCCTGGCGGGGACAGGGGGCGACTGAAGCTTTCTTT. It encodes CAWRGQGATEAFF.